The clone carrying this T cell receptor (beta chain) was found many times. Its cognate antigen is unknown. The data belong to a study of T-cell reconstitution after alpha-beta-depleted transplantation in children. Study outcomes and limitations: T cells produced anew were the main source of T-cell counts and diversity one year after transplant.

Unique molecular identifiers were built into the TCRbeta library. TCRdb redid the calling of the PCR reads with MiXCR, one entry per CDR3 protein. Of some 130,000 distinct CDR3 sequences listed, about 9.6% were seen once; the top ten hold less than 25%. The CDR3 is 13 amino acids. Deletions cut 0 bases from V and 0 bases from J, with 3 bases between. CDR1 is SQVTM, CDR2 ANQGSEA, per germline. The receptor was isolated from a girl in the first two years of life who had a stem cell transplant for combined immunodeficiency, so the T cells may come from the graft donor. This sequence joins TRBV29-1 and TRBJ2-4, with D uncertain. The sequences come from PBMCs, mostly from graft donor cells, collected 180 days after TCRalphabeta/CD19-depleted stem cell transplant. The CDR3 is CSVEDLAKNIQYF. The CDR3 DNA follows: TGCAGCGTTGAAGACTTAGCCAAAAACATTCAGTACTTC.